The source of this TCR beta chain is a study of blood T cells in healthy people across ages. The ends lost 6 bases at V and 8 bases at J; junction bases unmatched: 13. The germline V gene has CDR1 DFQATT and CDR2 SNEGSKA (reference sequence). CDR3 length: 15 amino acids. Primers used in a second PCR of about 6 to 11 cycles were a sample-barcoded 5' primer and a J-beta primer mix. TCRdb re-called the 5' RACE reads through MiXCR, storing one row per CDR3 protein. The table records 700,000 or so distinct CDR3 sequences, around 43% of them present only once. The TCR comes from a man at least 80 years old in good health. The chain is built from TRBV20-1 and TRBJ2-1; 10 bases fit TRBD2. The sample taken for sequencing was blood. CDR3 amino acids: CSATPPLAGVDEQFF. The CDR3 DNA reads TGCAGTGCCACCCCTCCGCTAGCGGGAGTTGATGAGCAGTTCTTC.